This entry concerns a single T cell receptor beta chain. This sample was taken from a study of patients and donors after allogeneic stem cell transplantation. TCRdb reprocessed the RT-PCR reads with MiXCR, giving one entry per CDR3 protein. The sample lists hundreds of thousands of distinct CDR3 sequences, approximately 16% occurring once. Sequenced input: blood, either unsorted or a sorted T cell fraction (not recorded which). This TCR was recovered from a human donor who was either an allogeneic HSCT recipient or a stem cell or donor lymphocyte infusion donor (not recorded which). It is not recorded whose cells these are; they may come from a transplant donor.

The CDR3, as DNA: TGTGCCAGCAGCCACCGGGACAGGGGCGTGAGGGCTGAAGCTTTCTTT. Protein product: CASSHRDRGVRAEAFF. This sequence joins TRBV3-1 and TRBJ1-1; 10 bases line up with TRBD1. The V gene's germline CDR1 is LGHDT and CDR2 YNNKEL (reference sequence). The CDR3 spans 16 residues. Trimming cost V 3 bases and J 6 bases; bases outside gene matches: 10.